The TCR beta chain described here comes from a study of a mutant IDH1 vaccine in newly diagnosed glioma. Time point indicated: week 5, during vaccination. Vaccination used 300 ug of mutant IDH1 20-mer peptide per dose, with topical imiquimod. Some clones are missing from TCRdb's copy, which holds only in-frame ones; the method was immunoSEQ multiplex PCR. The sample includes roughly 40,000 clones, approximately 90% of them seen just once. A word on this clone: Its antigen is undetermined.

The sequencing used PBMCs, collected from a glioma patient whose treatment included an IDH1 peptide vaccine. The sequence was collected from a man aged 50 to 59 with glioma.

The CDR3 DNA follows: TGTGCCACCAGCAGAGATCCCAATCAACTATCCTCCTACAATGAGCAGTTCTTC. This encodes CATSRDPNQLSSYNEQFF. The gene calls are TRBV15 and TRBJ2-1; no reliable D call. V was pared by 0 bases and J by 0 bases, with 15 bases between. Per the germline V gene, CDR1 is LNHNV and CDR2 is YYDKDF (reference sequence). The CDR3 consists of 18 residues.